This is a list of T cell receptor beta chains from one sample in a study of cytomegalovirus exposure and HLA in healthy donors. Method: immunoSEQ multiplex PCR; TCRdb's copy keeps in-frame clones and lacks some. This repertoire includes under 200,000 clones. Sequenced: PBMCs. All receptors derive from a man aged 25-40 years in good health and CMV-seronegative. Both conserved end residues are trimmed from each CDR3. D genes are given only for firm matches.

J gene: TRBJ2-1; D gene: -; V gene: TRBV19; CDR3 protein: ASSSRNEQF
J gene: TRBJ1-3; D gene: TRBD1; V gene: TRBV9; CDR3 protein: ARARGVPGQVRSGNTIY
J gene: TRBJ2-7; D gene: TRBD1; V gene: TRBV11-3; CDR3 protein: ASSLGQGKTYEQY
J gene: TRBJ2-7; D gene: TRBD2; V gene: TRBV29-1; CDR3 protein: SVRTSGIIYEQY
J gene: TRBJ1-1; D gene: -; V gene: TRBV2; CDR3 protein: ASSLQGLSGTEAF
J gene: TRBJ1-4; D gene: -; V gene: TRBV2; CDR3 protein: ASIGGGNEKLF
J gene: TRBJ1-1; D gene: -; V gene: TRBV27; CDR3 protein: ASKKDRGTEAF
J gene: TRBJ1-1; D gene: -; V gene: TRBV5-1; CDR3 protein: ASSLAERGRRTEAF
J gene: TRBJ2-7; D gene: -; V gene: TRBV2; CDR3 protein: ASSGEVGGEQY
J gene: TRBJ1-4; D gene: -; V gene: TRBV7-2; CDR3 protein: ASSLAGPLQGGEKLF